Shown below are 32 T cell receptor beta chains from a single sample sequenced in a study of Ad26.COV2.S vaccination and SARS-CoV-2 variants. The method was immunoSEQ multiplex PCR; TCRdb's version includes in-frame clones alone and lacks a portion of them. There are about 350,000 clones in the sample; just over 90% occur only once, and roughly 3.9% lies in the top ten. This material consisted of peripheral blood, taken after recovery from COVID-19. Every receptor here comes from a human donor who had recovered from COVID-19.

V gene TRBV7-9 combines with J gene TRBJ2-4; 9 nucleotides line up with TRBD1. V trimming: 6 bases; J trimming: 0 bases; junction bases outside the gene matches: 3. Germline assignment: CDR1 SEHNR and CDR2 FQNEAQ (reference sequence). CDR3 length equals 15 residues. CDR3 amino acids: CASSRDRVAKNIQYF. The DNA of the CDR3 is TGTGCCAGCAGTCGGGACAGGGTAGCCAAAAACATTCAGTACTTC.

This chain links TRBV10-2 with TRBJ1-4; D gene unclear. This CDR3 has 16 residues. Trimming took 3 bases from V and 0 from J, leaving 11 bases between them. Germline V CDR1 and CDR2: WSHSY, SAAADI. The CDR3 region has the DNA TGCGCCAGCAGTGACGTCAGTTTAGCAACTAATGAAAAACTGTTTTTT. Its translation: CASSDVSLATNEKLFF.

The chain carries TRBV20-1 and TRBJ1-1; D unresolved. V was trimmed by 3 bases and J by 8 bases, leaving 10 bases between them. The length of the CDR3 is 11 residues. Germline assignment: CDR1 DFQATT and CDR2 SNEGSKA (reference sequence). This CDR3 reads CSASTPAEAFF. CDR3 DNA sequence: TGCAGTGCTAGTACGCCGGCGGAAGCTTTCTTT.

The chain couples TRBV6-5 to TRBJ1-3, with D possibly being TRBD1 (6 bases). This CDR3 is built from 15 residues. V lost 6 bases and J 2 bases, leaving 14 bases between the germline ends. CDR1 is MNHEY, CDR2 SVGAGI, per germline. Here the CDR3 DNA reads TGTGCCAGCAGCCAGGGGCCAACCCCTGGAAACACCATATATTTT. This gives the protein CASSQGPTPGNTIYF.

This clone showed up just once. The chain uses TRBV2 and TRBJ1-1; 8 positions agree with TRBD1. Trimming cost V 1 base and J 7 bases; bases outside gene matches: 5. In germline, CDR1 is SNHLY, CDR2 FYNNEI. The CDR3 extends over 14 amino acids. The DNA of the CDR3 is TGTGCCAGCAGTGAAGGGACAGGGACGATTGAAGCTTTCTTT. This translates into CASSEGTGTIEAFF.

This clone has a handful of counts. This chain links TRBV7-8 with TRBJ1-5; D is ambiguous. Looked up from germline, CDR1 is SGHVS and CDR2 is FQNEAQ. CDR3 length equals 16 residues. Trimming took off 0 bases at V and 6 bases at J, with 15 bases between the two ends. The CDR3: CASSLAPLVGSQPQHF. The CDR3 nucleotides are TGTGCCAGCAGCTTAGCGCCATTGGTGGGTAGTCAGCCCCAGCATTTT. Using reference TRBV7-8 and TRBJ1-5 for the parts outside the CDR3, the full variable domain is GAGVSQSPRYKVAKRGQDVALRCDPISGHVSLFWYQQALGQGPEFLTYFQNEAQLDKSGLPSDRFFAERPEGSVSTLKIQRTQQEDSAVYLCASSLAPLVGSQPQHFGDGTRLSIL.

This chain links TRBV7-2 with TRBJ1-6; D gene unclear. CDR3 size: 18 residues. The germline V and J ends were trimmed by 5 bases and 0 bases, with 17 bases remaining between them. The germline CDR1 and CDR2 sequences are SGHTA and FQGNSA. In DNA form, the CDR3 reads TGTGCCAGCAGCGCGGCGCTAGTCGAGGGCTCCTATAATTCACCCCTCCACTTT. Translation: CASSAALVEGSYNSPLHF.

This clone was recorded only once. The rearrangement joins TRBV2 to TRBJ1-2; 8 nucleotides match TRBD1. V trimming: 2 bases; J trimming: 8 bases; junction bases outside the gene matches: 7. CDR1 is SNHLY, CDR2 FYNNEI, per germline. The CDR3 is made up of 14 amino acids. The CDR3 is CASSEIPGTGGYTF. The CDR3, as DNA: TGTGCCAGCAGTGAAATCCCCGGGACAGGAGGCTACACCTTC.

This clone was picked up a small number of times. In the same sample, other DNA sequences code for this CDR3. The chain uses TRBV15 and TRBJ1-5; D possibly corresponds to TRBD1 (5 bases). Germline lookup yields CDR1 LNHNV and CDR2 YYDKDF (reference sequence). V lost 7 bases and J lost 1, with 14 bases in between. This CDR3 contains 15 residues. CDR3 amino acids: CATTPTGGSNQPQHF. The CDR3 DNA sequence: TGTGCCACCACTCCCACCGGGGGGAGCAATCAGCCCCAGCATTTT.

The V and J genes are TRBV2 and TRBJ1-2; D possibly corresponds to TRBD1 (5 bases). The CDR3 is made up of 12 amino acids. From germline, CDR1 is SNHLY and CDR2 FYNNEI. The V and J ends lost 9 bases and 6 bases respectively, with 14 bases between them. CDR3 protein: CASVGVRHGYTF. The CDR3 DNA is TGTGCCAGTGTGGGGGTCAGACATGGCTACACCTTC. Complete variable domain (other parts from reference TRBV2 and TRBJ1-2): EPEVTQTPSHQVTQMGQEVILRCVPISNHLYFYWYRQILGQKVEFLVSFYNNEISEKSEIFDDQFSVERPDGSNFTLKIRSTKLEDSAMYFCASVGVRHGYTFGSGTRLTVV.

The V gene is TRBV5-1, the J gene TRBJ1-3; D not resolved. Trimming took 3 bases from V and 0 from J, leaving 13 bases between them. Per germline, CDR1 SGHRS and CDR2 YFSETQ. The length of the CDR3 is 16 residues. As DNA, the CDR3 is TGCGCCAGCAGCTCCGACGACACCAACTCTGGAAACACCATATATTTT. Translating it yields CASSSDDTNSGNTIYF.

The chain has TRBV3-1 (or the pseudogene TRBV3-2) and TRBJ1-2, with D possibly matching TRBD1 (5 bases). Germline CDR1 is LGHDT and CDR2 is YNNKEL (reference sequence). This CDR3 contains 16 residues. V was pared by 8 bases and J by 3 bases, with 22 bases between. CDR3 in amino acids: CASSRGSVWGHYGYTF. Here the CDR3 DNA reads TGTGCCAGCTCCCGGGGCAGCGTCTGGGGACACTATGGCTACACCTTC.

The chain combines TRBV3-1 (or the pseudogene TRBV3-2) with TRBJ2-1; D is unresolved. Germline V gives CDR1 LGHDT, CDR2 YNNKEL (reference sequence). The CDR3 sequence is 11 residues long. The germline V and J ends were trimmed by 0 bases and 11 bases, with 5 bases remaining between them. The DNA for the CDR3 is TGTGCCAGCAGCCAAGACTACAAGCAGTTCTTC. Amino acid sequence: CASSQDYKQFF.

To note about this clone: Other DNA sequences in the same sample also yield this CDR3. The chain employs TRBV7-9 and TRBJ1-1; D uncertain. The V and J ends lost 0 bases and 1 base respectively, with 9 bases between them. The germline V gene has CDR1 SEHNR and CDR2 FQNEAQ (reference sequence). The CDR3 runs 15 residues. This chain's CDR3 is CASSLAGQKNTEAFF. CDR3 nucleotide sequence: TGTGCCAGCAGCTTAGCGGGCCAGAAGAACACTGAAGCTTTCTTT. The full variable domain, in which reference TRBV7-9 and TRBJ1-1 provide the parts outside the CDR3, is DTGVSQNPRHKITKRGQNVTFRCDPISEHNRLYWYRQTLGQGPEFLTYFQNEAQLEKSRLLSDRFSAERPKGSFSTLEIQRTEQGDSAMYLCASSLAGQKNTEAFFGQGTRLTVV.

The chain uses TRBV7-8 and TRBJ2-7; maybe TRBD2 (6 bases). The CDR3 consists of 14 residues. Between the trimmed V and J ends, which lost 4 bases and 6 bases, there was a span of 16 bases. Germline V gene data show CDR1 as SGHVS and CDR2 as FQNEAQ. CDR3 in amino acids: CASSSMRGSGEQYF. The CDR3 DNA reads TGTGCCAGCAGCTCTATGCGGGGAAGCGGCGAGCAGTACTTC.

This clone was recorded once. The chain couples TRBV6-1 to TRBJ1-4; TRBD1 might be the D (6 bases). The CDR3 extends over 15 amino acids. Germline V CDR1 and CDR2: MNHNS, SASEGT. The ends were cut back, 0 bases at V and 6 bases at J, with 11 bases in the middle. The DNA of the CDR3 is TGTGCCAGCAGTGAAGCGAGCAGGGGTCATGAAAAACTGTTTTTT. Translating it yields CASSEASRGHEKLFF.

The chain employs TRBV9 and TRBJ1-3; tentatively, D is TRBD1 (6 bases). V lost 4 bases and J lost 2, with 19 bases in between. The CDR3 has 17 amino acids. Per the germline V gene, CDR1 is SGDLS and CDR2 is YYNGEE. The CDR3 nucleotides read TGTGCCAGCAGCCCTAGGGGGGGGCGATACACTGGAAACACCATATATTTT. As protein: CASSPRGGRYTGNTIYF.

The gene calls are TRBV5-1 and TRBJ1-3; D uncertain. Germline lookup yields CDR1 SGHRS and CDR2 YFSETQ. CDR3 length: 17 residues. V lost 0 bases and J lost 4, with 17 bases in between. The CDR3 nucleotides read TGCGCCAGCAGCTTGGAAACCCCCTCGATTAAGGGAAACACCATATATTTT. Its protein is CASSLETPSIKGNTIYF.

The DNA for the CDR3 is TGTGCCAGCAGCTTAAGTCTGAGTAGCTACGAGCAGTACTTC. Translated, it gives CASSLSLSSYEQYF. The chain carries TRBV13 and TRBJ2-7; D is uncertain. V dropped 2 bases and J dropped 3 bases, with 11 bases sitting between them. CDR1 is PRHDT and CDR2 is FYEKMQ in the germline V gene (reference sequence). The CDR3 spans 14 residues. Using reference TRBV13 and TRBJ2-7 for the parts outside the CDR3, the full variable domain is AAGVIQSPRHLIKEKRETATLKCYPIPRHDTVYWYQQGPGQDPQFLISFYEKMQSDKGSIPDRFSAQQFSDYHSELNMSSLELGDSALYFCASSLSLSSYEQYFGPGTRLTVT.

The chain employs TRBV2 and TRBJ1-6; D is perhaps TRBD1 (5 bases). V was cut by 4 bases and J by 0 bases, with 10 bases left in between. Germline loops: CDR1 SNHLY, CDR2 FYNNEI. The CDR3 has 16 amino acids. The CDR3 is CASSVRESSYNSPLHF. DNA of the CDR3: TGTGCCAGCAGTGTCAGGGAGAGCTCCTATAATTCACCCCTCCACTTT.

The chain is built from TRBV5-4 and TRBJ1-1, with TRBD1 matching over 10 bases. There are 13 residues in the CDR3. The germline gives CDR1 SGHNT, CDR2 YYREEE (reference sequence). Trimming at V came to 4 bases and at J to 7 bases, leaving 4 bases not matched to a gene. The CDR3 DNA reads TGTGCCAGCAGCCGGGGACAGGGGCTTGAAGCTTTCTTT. It yields the protein CASSRGQGLEAFF.

The chain has TRBV19 and TRBJ1-6; 9 positions match TRBD1. Germline assignment: CDR1 LNHDA and CDR2 SQIVND (reference sequence). The length of the CDR3 is 14 residues. Trimming at V came to 9 bases and at J to 7 bases, leaving 7 bases not matched to a gene. CDR3 coding DNA: TGTGCCAGCGATCCGGGACAGGGAAATTCACCCCTCCACTTT. Amino acids: CASDPGQGNSPLHF.

This clone was seen once. The chain is built from TRBV2 and TRBJ1-1, with a weak D call TRBD1 (5 bases). Germline V gene lookup returns CDR1 SNHLY and CDR2 FYNNEI. V lost 7 bases and J lost 0, with 9 bases in between. This CDR3 spans 13 amino acids. As DNA, the CDR3 is TGTGCCAGCAATAAAGGGGTGAACACTGAAGCTTTCTTT. Translation: CASNKGVNTEAFF.

This clone was picked up one time. Mismatch with germline at one junction end may stem from a read error. The chain is built from TRBV2 and TRBJ1-2, with D perhaps TRBD1 (5 bases). CDR3 length: 12 residues. Germline V gene data show CDR1 as SNHLY and CDR2 as FYNNEI. DNA of the CDR3: TGTGCCAGCAGTGAGGAAGACCTACAGGAGGCCTTC. It specifies CASSEEDLQEAF.

V gene TRBV6-5 combines with J gene TRBJ2-7, with D tentatively TRBD1 (6 bases). The germline V and J ends were trimmed by 6 bases and 0 bases, with 15 bases remaining between them. The CDR3 sequence is 15 residues long. Germline V lookup: CDR1 MNHEY, CDR2 SVGAGI. The CDR3 DNA reads TGTGCCAGCAGAGATTGGGACACTAGCTCCTACGAGCAGTACTTC. Translated: CASRDWDTSSYEQYF.

The rearrangement joins TRBV7-9 to TRBJ2-1, with a possible D match to TRBD2 (7 bases). V was pared by 1 base and J by 10 bases, with 17 bases between. CDR1 SEHNR and CDR2 FQNEAQ come from the germline V gene (reference sequence). The CDR3 is 15 amino acids. CDR3 region: CASSLGFGGLGEQFF. CDR3 in DNA: TGTGCCAGCAGCTTAGGGTTCGGGGGGCTAGGGGAGCAGTTCTTC.

V gene TRBV19 combines with J gene TRBJ1-2; the D is unclear. This CDR3 spans 11 amino acids. In germline, CDR1 is LNHDA, CDR2 SQIVND (reference sequence). Trimming cost V 6 bases and J 7 bases, with 9 bases left between them. CDR3: CASSGAGGYTF. The DNA for the CDR3 is TGTGCCAGTAGCGGCGCCGGTGGCTACACCTTC. Full variable domain (remainder filled in from reference TRBV19 and TRBJ1-2): DGGITQSPKYLFRKEGQNVTLSCEQNLNHDAMYWYRQDPGQGLRLIYYSQIVNDFQKGDIAEGYSVSREKKESFPLTVTSAQKNPTAFYLCASSGAGGYTFGSGTRLTVV.

This clone has a single count. The V gene is TRBV11-2, the J gene TRBJ1-1; D ambiguous. Germline CDR1 is SGHAT and CDR2 is FQNNGV. The CDR3 spans 13 residues. The ends were cut back, 2 bases at V and 1 base at J, with 5 bases in the middle. The CDR3 nucleotides read TGTGCCAGCAGCTTAAAGACGAACACTGAAGCTTTCTTT. Amino acids: CASSLKTNTEAFF.

The J gene is TRBJ1-3, the V gene TRBV9; D is unresolved. This CDR3 has 15 residues. In germline, CDR1 is SGDLS, CDR2 YYNGEE. The V and J ends lost 0 bases and 4 bases respectively, with 11 bases between them. CDR3 region: CASSVEGGIGNTIYF. DNA of the CDR3: TGTGCCAGCAGCGTAGAGGGAGGAATAGGAAACACCATATATTTT.

This rearrangement joins TRBV7-9 to TRBJ1-6; the D gene is possibly TRBD1 (5 bases). The CDR3 sequence is 17 residues long. The V gene lost 3 bases and the J gene lost 14 bases, with 26 bases spanning the gap. Germline loops: CDR1 SEHNR, CDR2 FQNEAQ (reference sequence). The DNA for the CDR3 is TGTGCCAGCAGCTTGGTGCAGGGTCCCCCTTCTTCTTCGACCCTCCACTTT. Translating it yields CASSLVQGPPSSSTLHF.

This sequence joins TRBV5-1 and TRBJ2-3; 8 bases fit TRBD1. The CDR3 consists of 16 residues. Germline trimming cut 4 bases from V and 1 base from J; bases unmatched to any gene: 8. Germline CDR1 is SGHRS and CDR2 is YFSETQ. Written as DNA, the CDR3 is TGCGCCAGCAGCCGAAGGACAGGGAGAGGCACAGATACGCAGTATTTT. Translation gives CASSRRTGRGTDTQYF.

The V call is TRBV7-2, the J call TRBJ2-7, with 7 bases matching TRBD1. The CDR3 sequence is 13 residues long. Per the germline V gene, CDR1 is SGHTA and CDR2 is FQGNSA. The V segment lost 5 bases and the J segment 5 bases; nucleotides outside the gene matches: 6. In DNA form, the CDR3 reads TGTGCCAGCAGCACGACAGGGCTGAACGAGCAGTACTTC. Amino acid sequence: CASSTTGLNEQYF.